The 10 T cell receptor beta chains listed next were all sequenced from one sample in a study of beta chain features in type 1 diabetes. Findings and caveats of the study: TCRB CDR3s were moderately but significantly shorter in Type 1 diabetes patients in all four CD4+ subsets.

The sequenced template was cDNA made from the entire isolated RNA. Clones were sequenced by immunoSEQ multiplex PCR, and TCRdb holds only the in-frame ones, with some missing. The sample carries roughly 330,000 clones, approximately 12% recorded once. No cognate antigen is known for these TCRs. Sequenced input: naive CD4+ T cells from blood. Receptors originate from a woman under 30 with type 1 diabetes.

The table lists this clone with a few counts. The chain joins TRBV11-2 to TRBJ2-1; TRBD2 matches at 11 bases. Per the germline V gene, CDR1 is SGHAT and CDR2 is FQNNGV. This CDR3 is 15 amino acids long. V lost 5 bases to trimming and J lost 13 bases; unmatched junction nucleotides: 13. The chain's CDR3 is CASSPRLAGLPEQFF. CDR3 DNA sequence: TGTGCCAGCAGCCCAAGACTAGCGGGACTCCCCGAACAGTTCTTC.

The chain is built from TRBV6-5 and TRBJ2-1, with 11 bases aligning to TRBD2. The CDR3 contains 15 residues. V lost 5 bases to trimming and J lost 6 bases; unmatched junction nucleotides: 6. The germline V gene has CDR1 MNHEY and CDR2 SVGAGI. The CDR3 sequence is CASSGTSGSSNEQFF. Here the CDR3 DNA reads TGTGCCAGCAGTGGAACTAGCGGGAGTTCCAATGAGCAGTTCTTC.

There are many counts of this clone. This chain connects TRBV29-1 to TRBJ2-1, with TRBD2 identical over 11 bases. With V trimmed by 7 bases and J by 6 bases, 2 bases remained unmatched. The CDR3 totals 12 residues. Per germline, CDR1 SQVTM and CDR2 ANQGSEA. The CDR3 reads CSAGLAGNEQFF. The CDR3 nucleotides are TGCAGCGCTGGACTAGCGGGCAATGAGCAGTTCTTC.

This clone has a handful of counts. V and J are TRBV9 and TRBJ2-2; D possibly corresponds to TRBD1 (7 bases). Germline values: CDR1 SGDLS, CDR2 YYNGEE. Trimming removed 4 bases at V and 4 bases at J, with 17 bases between. This CDR3 is 16 amino acids long. CDR3 in DNA: TGTGCCAGCAGCCTAGTGGAGGGGGCCCGCACCGGGGAGCTGTTTTTT. It specifies CASSLVEGARTGELFF.

This clone was seen a handful of times. The DNA of the CDR3 is TGTGCCAGCACCACTGGGGACTATGGGGCAGGAGGAGAGCAGTACTTC. Translated, it gives CASTTGDYGAGGEQYF. This chain joins TRBV28 and TRBJ2-7, with 7 bases aligning to TRBD2. V trimming: 7 bases; J trimming: 7 bases; junction bases outside the gene matches: 19. Per the germline V gene, CDR1 is MDHEN and CDR2 is SYDVKM. The CDR3 is 16 residues long.

The chain is built from TRBV7-9 and TRBJ2-3; 9 positions match TRBD1. The CDR3 is made up of 16 amino acids. Germline V lookup: CDR1 SEHNR, CDR2 FQNEAQ (reference sequence). V lost 3 bases and J lost 2; bases outside the gene matches: 6. CDR3: CASSLRDRDPTDTQYF. CDR3 nucleotide sequence: TGTGCCAGCAGCTTGAGGGACAGGGACCCCACAGATACGCAGTATTTT.

The chain recombines TRBV6-6 with TRBJ1-5; 7 bases fit TRBD1. After removal of 10 bases from V and 0 bases from J, the junction contained 9 bases not matched to a gene. The CDR3 contains 15 residues. Germline V lookup: CDR1 MNHNY, CDR2 SVGAGI (reference sequence). The CDR3 protein is CATGTGDYSNQPQHF. The CDR3 DNA reads as TGTGCCACGGGAACAGGGGATTATAGCAATCAGCCCCAGCATTTT.

CDR3 sequence reads: CASSRGGPETQYF. In DNA form, the CDR3 reads TGTGCCAGCAGCCGCGGGGGCCCAGAGACCCAGTACTTC. The rearrangement joins TRBV6-5 to TRBJ2-5; tentative D call: TRBD2 (7 bases). This CDR3 spans 13 amino acids. CDR1 is MNHEY and CDR2 is SVGAGI in the germline V gene. The V and J ends lost 6 bases and 4 bases respectively, with 12 bases between them.

There are a few counts of this clone. The rearrangement joins TRBV7-2 to TRBJ2-5; TRBD2 might be the D (5 bases). V shed 2 bases and J shed 5 bases, with 9 bases lying between them. This CDR3 has 13 amino acids. Germline V CDR1 and CDR2: SGHTA, FQGNSA. CDR3 sequence (DNA): TGTGCCAGCAGCTTATCTAGCTGGGAGACCCAGTACTTC. Its translation: CASSLSSWETQYF.

The chain has TRBV7-2 and TRBJ1-2; TRBD1 matches at 9 bases. The V and J ends lost 5 bases and 6 bases, in that order; junction bases with no gene match: 10. From germline, CDR1 is SGHTA and CDR2 FQGNSA. CDR3 size: 15 residues. The CDR3 region is CASSAHYGTGNGYTF. As DNA, the CDR3 is TGTGCCAGCAGCGCACACTACGGGACAGGGAATGGCTACACCTTC.